These 23 T cell receptor beta chains were all obtained from the same sample, sequenced in a study of blood T cell repertoires in COVID-19. Assay used: immunoSEQ multiplex PCR; TCRdb lists only in-frame clones, some missing. The sample shows around 250,000 clones, less than 85% of them seen only once. Source material: peripheral blood. These receptors were obtained from a woman younger than 35 with acute or convalescent COVID-19.

The J gene is TRBJ2-1, the V gene TRBV5-3; D remains unclear. TRBV5-3 counts as an open reading frame of uncertain function. V lost 0 bases, J lost 0 bases, and 10 bases lay in between. There are 16 residues in the CDR3. The CDR3 loop is CARSLERKSSYNEQFF. The CDR3 DNA reads TGTGCCAGAAGCTTGGAGCGAAAAAGCTCCTACAATGAGCAGTTCTTC.

The V call is TRBV4-3, the J call TRBJ2-3; 8 nucleotides agree with TRBD2. The ends lost 1 base at V and 3 bases at J; junction bases unmatched: 6. The V gene's germline CDR1 is LGHNA and CDR2 YSLEER. There are 16 residues in the CDR3. The CDR3 sequence is CASSQVGRARTDTQYF. Written as DNA, the CDR3 is TGCGCCAGCAGCCAAGTCGGGAGGGCCCGGACAGATACGCAGTATTTT.

The CDR3 DNA follows: TGTGCCAGCAGCTCGGAGGGACTAGCGGGAGCCAATGAGCAGTTCTTC. As protein: CASSSEGLAGANEQFF. This chain joins TRBV5-4 and TRBJ2-1; 14 bases are shared with TRBD2. CDR1 is SGHNT, CDR2 YYREEE, per germline (reference sequence). The length of the CDR3 is 16 residues. Trimming took 3 bases from V and 6 from J; bases not matched to a gene: 5.

This chain connects TRBV18 to TRBJ2-3; D is ambiguous. The CDR3 sequence is 16 residues long. V shed 0 bases and J shed 4 bases, with 14 bases lying between them. From germline, CDR1 is KGHSH and CDR2 LQKENI. The CDR3 loop reads CASSPPSFARSDTQYF. In DNA form, the CDR3 reads TGTGCCAGCTCACCACCGAGTTTTGCTAGGTCAGATACGCAGTATTTT.

This clone was recorded only once. The chain links TRBV4-3 to TRBJ1-2; perhaps TRBD1 as D (6 bases). The V end was cut by 0 bases, the J end by 8 bases, with 13 bases between. CDR3 length: 14 amino acids. CDR1 is LGHNA and CDR2 is YSLEER in the germline V gene. The CDR3 is CASSQDPGVWGYTF. The CDR3 nucleotides read TGCGCCAGCAGCCAAGACCCAGGGGTGTGGGGCTACACCTTC.

The chain recombines TRBV19 with TRBJ1-2, with no clear D. This CDR3 is 12 amino acids long. CDR1 is LNHDA, CDR2 SQIVND, per germline (reference sequence). Trimming removed 6 bases from V and 6 bases from J, with 11 bases in between. The CDR3 DNA reads as TGTGCCAGTAGCCAGACCCAGGATGGCTACACCTTC. Protein: CASSQTQDGYTF. Using reference TRBV19 and TRBJ1-2 for the parts outside the CDR3, the full variable domain is DGGITQSPKYLFRKEGQNVTLSCEQNLNHDAMYWYRQDPGQGLRLIYYSQIVNDFQKGDIAEGYSVSREKKESFPLTVTSAQKNPTAFYLCASSQTQDGYTFGSGTRLTVV.

This clone has only one observation. This chain uses TRBV5-6 with TRBJ2-7; the match to TRBD1 covers 9 bases. CDR3 length: 13 residues. V lost 4 bases, J lost 4 bases, and 3 bases stayed unmatched. CDR1 and CDR2 (germline): SGHDT, YYEEEE. The CDR3 sequence is CASSGDRVYEQYF. In nucleotides, the CDR3 is TGTGCCAGCAGCGGGGACAGGGTTTACGAGCAGTACTTC.

The rearrangement uses TRBV7-2 and TRBJ1-6; the match to TRBD1 covers 7 bases. This CDR3 has 17 residues. V gave up 2 bases and J gave up 8 bases; unmatched junction bases: 12. Germline V gene lookup returns CDR1 SGHTA and CDR2 FQGNSA. The CDR3 is CASSLNRGPGPDSPLHF. The CDR3 region has the DNA TGTGCCAGCAGCTTAAACAGGGGCCCCGGTCCGGATTCACCCCTCCACTTT.

J is TRBJ1-1 and V is TRBV18, with D unclear. Germline V gene sequence: CDR1 KGHSH, CDR2 LQKENI. Trimming stripped 3 bases from V and 2 bases from J, with 7 bases between. CDR3 length equals 13 residues. DNA of the CDR3: TGTGCCAGCTCACCGAGTTTTAACACTGAAGCTTTCTTT. Its translation is CASSPSFNTEAFF.

This clone was recorded only once. The rearrangement links TRBV13 to TRBJ2-2; TRBD1 matches at 8 bases. V shed 8 bases, J shed 1 base, and the junction held 3 bases outside the gene matches. In germline, CDR1 is PRHDT, CDR2 FYEKMQ (reference sequence). The length of the CDR3 is 14 residues. The CDR3 region is CASSGTGNTGELFF. CDR3 coding DNA: TGTGCCAGCTCCGGGACAGGGAACACCGGGGAGCTGTTTTTT.

The genes are TRBV13 and TRBJ2-7; 11 bases map to TRBD2. CDR1 and CDR2 from the germline V gene are PRHDT and FYEKMQ (reference sequence). V lost 6 bases to trimming and J lost 3 bases; unmatched junction nucleotides: 7. The CDR3 loop spans 15 amino acids. DNA of the CDR3: TGTGCCAGCAGACCGGTGACTAGCGGGATCTACGAGCAGTACTTC. Translated, it gives CASRPVTSGIYEQYF.

This clone has a single count. The chain couples TRBV28 to TRBJ2-3; maybe TRBD1 (6 bases). The CDR3 spans 16 residues. V lost 6 bases, J lost 0 bases, and 16 bases lay in between. The germline gives CDR1 MDHEN, CDR2 SYDVKM. The DNA for the CDR3 is TGTGCCAGCAGCCGGTACGGGACACCAAGCACAGATACGCAGTATTTT. This sequence encodes CASSRYGTPSTDTQYF.

V usage is TRBV11-2 and J usage is TRBJ2-2, with TRBD2 matching 9 bases. CDR3 length equals 19 residues. The junction had 18 bases not matched to a gene; V was cut back by 3 bases and J by 7 bases. CDR1 SGHAT and CDR2 FQNNGV come from the germline V gene. The CDR3 region is CASSFARSFSGSGGGELFF. As DNA, the CDR3 is TGTGCCAGCAGCTTTGCTCGAAGTTTTAGCGGGAGTGGTGGCGGGGAGCTGTTTTTT.

The genes are TRBV6-2 or TRBV6-3 and TRBJ1-1, with 8 bases fitting TRBD1. The CDR3 extends over 15 amino acids. Looked up from germline, CDR1 is MNHEY and CDR2 is SVGEGT. Trimming took 2 bases from V and 2 from J; bases not matched to a gene: 4. CDR3 sequence: CASSYPTGGNTEAFF. The CDR3 region has the DNA TGTGCCAGCAGTTACCCAACAGGGGGTAACACTGAAGCTTTCTTT.

The chain carries TRBV7-3 and TRBJ1-1; 9 nucleotides match TRBD1. Germline V gene lookup returns CDR1 SGHTA and CDR2 FQGTGA. This CDR3 is 15 amino acids long. Unmatched junction bases numbered 8, after V lost 5 bases and J lost 4 bases. The CDR3 DNA reads TGTGCCAGCAGCGCTTCTCGGGACAGGGCCACTGAAGCTTTCTTT. It codes for CASSASRDRATEAFF.

The chain uses TRBV6-5 and TRBJ2-1, with D possibly TRBD1 on 6 matching bases. This CDR3 is 12 amino acids long. CDR1 MNHEY and CDR2 SVGAGI come from the germline V gene. V lost 8 bases and J 10 bases, leaving 15 bases between the germline ends. In nucleotides, the CDR3 is TGTGCCAGCGGACTCAGGGGCATAGAGCAGTTCTTC. This sequence encodes CASGLRGIEQFF.

This chain connects TRBV15 to TRBJ2-1; 8 bases are a match to TRBD2. V lost 3 bases and J lost 0; bases outside the gene matches: 7. This CDR3 contains 17 residues. CDR1 is LNHNV, CDR2 YYDKDF, per germline (reference sequence). The CDR3 DNA is TGTGCCACCAGCAGGCTTACTAGCGGTAGCTCCTACAATGAGCAGTTCTTC. Its translation is CATSRLTSGSSYNEQFF.

This clone has a handful of counts. V and J are TRBV4-3 and TRBJ1-1; D is possibly TRBD1 (5 bases). This CDR3 spans 16 amino acids. CDR1 and CDR2 (germline): LGHNA, YSLEER. Deletions cut 0 bases from V and 4 bases from J, with 15 bases between. The CDR3 DNA sequence: TGCGCCAGCAGCCAAGAGGTAATAAGGCAGGGCACTGAAGCTTTCTTT. This sequence encodes CASSQEVIRQGTEAFF.

The chain recombines TRBV7-2 with TRBJ2-1; 7 bases match TRBD1. This CDR3 comprises 14 residues. The J segment lost 5 bases and the V segment lost 6 bases, leaving 7 bases of the junction unmatched. Germline loops: CDR1 SGHTA, CDR2 FQGNSA. The CDR3 DNA reads TGTGCCAGCAGAGTCGGGACAGCTAACAATGAGCAGTTCTTC. Protein product: CASRVGTANNEQFF.

Of note for this clone: The CDR3 does not end in the conserved phenylalanine or tryptophan, so this is likely a read error. V usage is TRBV6-5 and J usage is TRBJ1-2; TRBD1 matches at 7 bases. Germline assignment: CDR1 MNHEY and CDR2 SVGAGI. The CDR3 runs to 13 residues. V lost 6 bases and J lost 3; bases outside the gene matches: 4. Here the CDR3 DNA reads TGTGCCAGCAGGACAGGGTTGGACTATGGCTACACCCTC. This gives the protein CASRTGLDYGYTL.

This chain connects TRBV7-2 to TRBJ2-5, with a possible D match to TRBD2 (5 bases). V was shortened by 4 bases and J by 2 bases, with 11 bases between the two germline ends. The germline gives CDR1 SGHTA, CDR2 FQGNSA. CDR3 length: 14 amino acids. In DNA form, the CDR3 reads TGTGCCAGCAGCTCCCACAGCGGACAAGAGACCCAGTACTTC. This translates into CASSSHSGQETQYF.

V gene TRBV11-1 combines with J gene TRBJ2-7, with 7 bases matching TRBD1. V shed 4 bases, J shed 6 bases, and the junction held 6 bases outside the gene matches. The CDR3 runs 13 residues. Germline loops: CDR1 SGHAT, CDR2 FQDESV (reference sequence). The chain's CDR3 is CASSSHRGGEQYF. DNA for the CDR3: TGTGCCAGCAGCTCCCACAGGGGTGGCGAGCAGTACTTC.

The chain recombines TRBV3-1 (or the pseudogene TRBV3-2) with TRBJ2-7, with D maybe TRBD2 (5 bases). The CDR3 consists of 16 residues. Germline V CDR1 and CDR2: LGHDT, YNNKEL (reference sequence). V lost 4 bases and J 3 bases, leaving 19 bases between the germline ends. CDR3 coding DNA: TGTGCCAGCAGCCCCACCTGGGAGAAAAACCTCTACGAGCAGTACTTC. This encodes CASSPTWEKNLYEQYF.